Presented here are 23 T cell receptor beta chains from one specimen sequenced in a study of OX40 agonist ivuxolimab in advanced cancers. Generated by immunoSEQ multiplex PCR, the TCRdb table keeps only in-frame clones and is missing some. The sample has about 17,000 clones, approximately 80% seen once; the top ten hold roughly an eighth. Sequences were derived from CD4+ or CD8+ T cells sorted from blood, sampled in a trial of the OX40 agonist ivuxolimab. The receptors were sampled from an adult with an advanced solid tumor such as melanoma, head and neck, liver or kidney cancer.

This clone was counted once. This chain connects TRBV5-4 to TRBJ2-3; D is uncertain. V shed 3 bases and J shed 0 bases, with 2 bases lying between them. The CDR3 sequence is 12 residues long. Per the germline V gene, CDR1 is SGHNT and CDR2 is YYREEE (reference sequence). In DNA form, the CDR3 reads TGTGCCAGCAGCTGGAGCACAGATACGCAGTATTTT. Translating gives CASSWSTDTQYF.

A single count supports this clone. The V gene is TRBV19, the J gene TRBJ2-1; 9 nucleotides line up with TRBD2. The CDR3 has 17 amino acids. Germline V lookup: CDR1 LNHDA, CDR2 SQIVND (reference sequence). Trimming at V came to 8 bases and at J to 8 bases, leaving 19 bases not matched to a gene. The CDR3 nucleotides are TGTGCCAGTCATAGGACCGCCTCCGGGACTAGCACCCATGAGCAGTTCTTC. The encoded protein is CASHRTASGTSTHEQFF.

The chain recombines TRBV14 with TRBJ1-2; no reliable D call. CDR3 size: 13 residues. Germline CDR1 is SGHDN and CDR2 is FVKESK. With 1 base removed from V and 8 bases from J, the gap between germline ends came to 11 bases. The CDR3 spells CASSQVRDGGYTF. DNA of the CDR3: TGTGCCAGCAGCCAAGTTCGAGACGGGGGCTACACCTTC.

This clone was detected a few times. The J gene is TRBJ1-1, the V gene TRBV30; D not resolved. The germline V and J ends were trimmed by 3 bases and 1 base, with 12 bases remaining between them. This CDR3 is 14 amino acids long. Germline V lookup: CDR1 GTSNPN, CDR2 SVGIG (reference sequence). Written as DNA, the CDR3 is TGTGCCTGGAGAACGTGGGCCGCGAACACTGAAGCTTTCTTT. This encodes CAWRTWAANTEAFF.

This clone was counted only a few times. At one end the junction does not follow the germline gene, possibly because of a read error. The genes are TRBV7-7 and TRBJ2-7; no definite D call. Germline V gene lookup returns CDR1 SSHAT and CDR2 FNYEAQ (reference sequence). The CDR3 covers 11 residues. The CDR3 region is CASSQGREQYF. The CDR3 DNA is TGTGCTAGCAGCCAAGGACGAGAGCAGTACTTC.

CDR3 protein: CASSPQTSTDTQYF. In DNA, the CDR3 is TGTGCCAGCAGTCCCCAGACTTCCACAGATACGCAGTATTTT. The V call is TRBV6-1, the J call TRBJ2-3; D remains ambiguous. V was shortened by 5 bases and J by 2 bases, with 11 bases between the two germline ends. In germline, CDR1 is MNHNS, CDR2 SASEGT. The CDR3 runs to 14 residues.

CDR3 DNA: TGCGCCAGCCGGTCGCTAGCGGGACACAATGAGCAGTTCTTC. As protein: CASRSLAGHNEQFF. V gene TRBV10-2 combines with J gene TRBJ2-1, with 9 bases matching TRBD2. The length of the CDR3 is 14 residues. Germline V gives CDR1 WSHSY, CDR2 SAAADI. The J segment lost 5 bases and the V segment lost 8 bases, leaving 7 bases of the junction unmatched.

The chain employs TRBV9 and TRBJ2-3; D possibly matches TRBD1 or TRBD2 (5 bases each). V lost 2 bases and J 3 bases, leaving 10 bases between the germline ends. CDR3 size: 14 residues. The V gene's germline CDR1 is SGDLS and CDR2 YYNGEE. CDR3 nucleotide sequence: TGTGCCAGCAGCGTGAGGGGAGATACAGATACGCAGTATTTT. Its protein is CASSVRGDTDTQYF. Full variable domain (outside the CDR3, taken from reference TRBV9 and TRBJ2-3): DSGVTQTPKHLITATGQRVTLRCSPRSGDLSVYWYQQSLDQGLQFLIQYYNGEERAKGNILERFSAQQFPDLHSELNLSSLELGDSALYFCASSVRGDTDTQYFGPGTRLTVL.

The gene calls are TRBV5-1 and TRBJ2-3, with a possible D match to TRBD1 (6 bases). Germline loops: CDR1 SGHRS, CDR2 YFSETQ. The CDR3 runs 16 residues. V was pared by 3 bases and J by 4 bases, with 18 bases between. The CDR3 loop reads CASSSTMGAGSDTQYF. The CDR3 DNA reads as TGCGCCAGCAGCTCGACGATGGGGGCCGGGTCAGATACGCAGTATTTT.

This chain joins TRBV5-1 and TRBJ2-1, with 12 bases that match TRBD1. Germline V gives CDR1 SGHRS, CDR2 YFSETQ. Trimming cost V 6 bases and J 7 bases; bases outside gene matches: 5. CDR3 length: 14 residues. For the CDR3, the DNA is TGCGCCAGCAAGGGACAGGGGGCGCGTAATGAGCAGTTCTTC. It is translated as CASKGQGARNEQFF.

There are a few counts of this clone. J is TRBJ2-3 and V is TRBV27, with D possibly matching TRBD2 (6 bases). The CDR3 extends over 15 amino acids. CDR1 and CDR2 (germline): MNHEY, SMNVEV (reference sequence). Trimming stripped 5 bases from V and 1 base from J, with 13 bases between. CDR3 in amino acids: CASSPAGIGTDTQYF. CDR3 DNA: TGTGCCAGCAGTCCCGCGGGAATTGGCACAGATACGCAGTATTTT.

This chain uses TRBV28 with TRBJ2-7; 7 bases line up with TRBD1. Trimming cost V 6 bases and J 4 bases; bases outside gene matches: 15. The CDR3 spans 16 residues. Germline V gene data show CDR1 as MDHEN and CDR2 as SYDVKM. Written as DNA, the CDR3 is TGTGCCAGCAGCTCACGAGAGGGGGCTAAGGGGTACGAGCAGTACTTC. It translates to CASSSREGAKGYEQYF.

DNA for the CDR3: TGTGCCAGCAGTGCGAGCGGGACACCTAACTATGGCTACACCTTC. Protein product: CASSASGTPNYGYTF. V usage is TRBV2 and J usage is TRBJ1-2, with a tentative D call TRBD1 (6 bases). The germline gives CDR1 SNHLY, CDR2 FYNNEI. V was pared by 4 bases and J by 0 bases, with 12 bases between. The CDR3 covers 15 residues.

J is TRBJ2-1 and V is TRBV28, with D perhaps matching TRBD1 or TRBD2 (5 bases each). The germline V gene encodes CDR1 MDHEN and CDR2 SYDVKM. CDR3 size: 16 residues. V was trimmed by 2 bases and J by 0 bases, leaving 11 bases between them. The CDR3 reads CASSLPGRSSYNEQFF. Written as DNA, the CDR3 is TGTGCCAGCAGTTTACCGGGGCGGAGCTCCTACAATGAGCAGTTCTTC. Combining the CDR3 with reference TRBV28 and TRBJ2-1 gives the whole variable domain DVKVTQSSRYLVKRTGEKVFLECVQDMDHENMFWYRQDPGLGLRLIYFSYDVKMKEKGDIPEGYSVSREKKERFSLILESASTNQTSMYLCASSLPGRSSYNEQFFGPGTRLTVL.

The sample holds one count of this clone. The chain couples TRBV28 to TRBJ2-2, with 12 positions matching TRBD1. The CDR3 has 15 amino acids. Per the germline V gene, CDR1 is MDHEN and CDR2 is SYDVKM. The J segment lost 6 bases and the V segment lost 6 bases, leaving 5 bases of the junction unmatched. The DNA for the CDR3 is TGTGCCAGCAGGATCCGGGACAGGGGGCCCGGGGAGCTGTTTTTT. It is translated as CASRIRDRGPGELFF.

The chain joins TRBV7-2 to TRBJ1-1; the D is unclear. V lost 5 bases to trimming and J lost 1 base, with 14 bases between them. The CDR3 length is 15 residues. From germline, CDR1 is SGHTA and CDR2 FQGNSA. The CDR3 DNA reads TGTGCCAGCAGCCCCGGAACTACGGGGAACACTGAAGCTTTCTTT. Amino acid sequence: CASSPGTTGNTEAFF.

This clone was seen a handful of times. The chain joins TRBV5-1 to TRBJ2-3, with a tentative D call TRBD2 (5 bases). Deletions cut 4 bases from V and 2 bases from J, with 8 bases between. CDR1 is SGHRS and CDR2 is YFSETQ in the germline V gene. The CDR3 has 13 amino acids. CDR3 residues: CASSPRATDTQYF. The CDR3 nucleotides are TGCGCCAGCAGCCCGAGGGCCACAGATACGCAGTATTTT.

This CDR3 is CASSHHGTGGGDTQYF. In DNA, the CDR3 is TGTGCCAGCAGCCACCACGGGACAGGGGGCGGCGATACGCAGTATTTT. The V gene is TRBV4-2, the J gene TRBJ2-3; 12 positions agree with TRBD1. This CDR3 contains 16 residues. The J segment lost 6 bases and the V segment lost 3 bases, leaving 7 bases of the junction unmatched. Germline loops: CDR1 LGHNA, CDR2 YNFKEQ.

The V and J genes are TRBV28 and TRBJ2-7; 7 bases align to TRBD2. CDR3 length: 14 amino acids. The V segment lost 2 bases and the J segment 7 bases; nucleotides outside the gene matches: 8. Germline loops: CDR1 MDHEN, CDR2 SYDVKM. The CDR3 is CASSLGGRADEQYF. CDR3 sequence (DNA): TGTGCCAGCAGTTTAGGTGGGAGGGCGGATGAGCAGTACTTC.

This clone was seen only once. V is TRBV15 and J is TRBJ1-2; the D gene is possibly TRBD1 (5 bases). V was shortened by 0 bases and J by 8 bases, with 13 bases between the two germline ends. The CDR3 sequence is 14 residues long. The germline V gene has CDR1 LNHNV and CDR2 YYDKDF (reference sequence). The CDR3 reads CATSRDFPGFGYTF. The CDR3 coding sequence is TGTGCCACCAGCAGAGATTTCCCAGGGTTCGGCTACACCTTC. The complete variable domain, with remaining parts taken from reference TRBV15 and TRBJ1-2, reads DAMVIQNPRYQVTQFGKPVTLSCSQTLNHNVMYWYQQKSSQAPKLLFHYYDKDFNNEADTPDNFQSRRPNTSFCFLDIRSPGLGDTAMYLCATSRDFPGFGYTFGSGTRLTVV.

In this sample, this clone turned up once. The V and J genes are TRBV5-1 and TRBJ2-1, with 11 nucleotides matching TRBD2. The J segment lost 5 bases and the V segment lost 3 bases, leaving 10 bases of the junction unmatched. This CDR3 comprises 17 residues. Germline CDR1 is SGHRS and CDR2 is YFSETQ. The CDR3 reads CASSSTLTSGRDNEQFF. CDR3 DNA sequence: TGCGCCAGCAGCTCGACCCTAACTAGCGGGAGAGACAATGAGCAGTTCTTC.

This clone was detected only once. The V call is TRBV6-5, the J call TRBJ1-5; TRBD1 aligns across 10 bases. The germline CDR1 and CDR2 sequences are MNHEY and SVGAGI. The length of the CDR3 is 13 residues. Germline trimming cut 6 bases from V and 11 bases from J; bases unmatched to any gene: 7. Here the CDR3 DNA reads TGTGCCAGCAGGCCTACCGGGACAGGGGCCCAGCATTTT. Protein: CASRPTGTGAQHF.

Here the CDR3 reads CASSLRTGSSYNSPLHF. CDR3 nucleotide sequence: TGTGCCAGCAGTTTACGGACGGGCAGCTCCTATAATTCACCCCTCCACTTT. The V and J genes are TRBV28 and TRBJ1-6; no clear D. This CDR3 is built from 17 residues. The germline CDR1 and CDR2 sequences are MDHEN and SYDVKM. The ends were cut back, 2 bases at V and 0 bases at J, with 11 bases in the middle.